This is a list of T cell receptor beta chains from one sample in a study of blood T cell repertoires in COVID-19. Here immunoSEQ multiplex PCR was the method, and the copy in TCRdb shows in-frame clones only, minus some. The table has 200,000 to 250,000 clones, around 88% seen once. What was sequenced was PBMCs or T cells enriched from blood (not recorded which). These receptors came from a woman aged 45-65 years with acute COVID-19. The CDR3 runs from the conserved cysteine through the conserved F or W. Fields, in order: J gene, V gene, clone size, D gene, CDR3 protein, CDR3 DNA. A D gene is named only where the DNA matches it firmly. Size is omitted from some rows. Given values are once, few, many or a class for expanded clones.

J: TRBJ2-3; V: TRBV2; size: -; D: TRBD2; CDR3: CASGGLAGGTDTQYF; DNA: TGTGCCAGCGGAGGACTAGCGGGAGGTACAGATACGCAGTATTTT
J: TRBJ2-7; V: TRBV3-1/TRBV3-2; size: -; D: TRBD2; CDR3: CASSQGSGTSLYEQYF; DNA: TGTGCCAGCAGCCAAGGCTCCGGGACTAGCTTGTACGAGCAGTACTTC
J: TRBJ1-4; V: TRBV5-5; size: -; D: TRBD1; CDR3: CASSPKDRGGSNEKLFF; DNA: TGTGCCAGCAGCCCTAAGGACAGGGGGGGATCTAATGAAAAACTGTTTTTT
J: TRBJ2-7; V: TRBV5-5; size: -; D: -; CDR3: CASSLAPGNSYEQYF; DNA: TGTGCCAGCAGCTTGGCGCCGGGTAACTCCTACGAGCAGTACTTC
J: TRBJ2-1; V: TRBV4-3; size: -; D: TRBD2; CDR3: CASSQLLAGGNNEQFF; DNA: TGCGCCAGCAGCCAGCTACTAGCGGGAGGAAACAATGAGCAGTTCTTC
J: TRBJ1-5; V: TRBV19; size: few; D: TRBD1; CDR3: CASSEQGAPPQHF; DNA: TGTGCCAGTAGTGAACAGGGGGCTCCGCCCCAGCATTTT
J: TRBJ1-5; V: TRBV6-2/TRBV6-3; size: -; D: -; CDR3: CASSPYRDRDQPQHF; DNA: TGTGCCAGCAGTCCATACAGGGATCGGGATCAGCCCCAGCATTTT
J: TRBJ2-2; V: TRBV10-3; size: -; D: TRBD2; CDR3: CAISRSGTNTGELFF; DNA: TGTGCCATCAGCCGGAGCGGGACGAACACCGGGGAGCTGTTTTTT
J: TRBJ2-1; V: TRBV7-3; size: -; D: TRBD1; CDR3: CASSPIPPQGVYNEQFF; DNA: TGTGCCAGCAGCCCCATACCCCCCCAGGGGGTTTACAATGAGCAGTTCTTC
J: TRBJ1-3; V: TRBV6-5; size: -; D: TRBD1; CDR3: CASTPNRGSGNTIYF; DNA: TGTGCCAGCACTCCCAACAGGGGCTCTGGAAACACCATATATTTT
J: TRBJ2-3; V: TRBV19; size: -; D: -; CDR3: CAAGSGEWGTDTQYF; DNA: TGTGCCGCCGGGTCGGGGGAGTGGGGCACAGATACGCAGTATTTT
J: TRBJ2-7; V: TRBV5-1; size: -; D: -; CDR3: CASGTSGLAYEQYF; DNA: TGCGCCAGCGGGACATCGGGGCTAGCCTACGAGCAGTACTTC
J: TRBJ2-7; V: TRBV5-4; size: once; D: TRBD1; CDR3: CASRFTGGGEQYF; DNA: TGTGCCAGCCGATTCACAGGGGGCGGCGAGCAGTACTTC
J: TRBJ1-1; V: TRBV7-3; size: -; D: -; CDR3: CASSLSYRNTEAFF; DNA: TGTGCCAGCAGCTTATCTTACAGGAACACTGAAGCTTTCTTT
J: TRBJ2-7; V: TRBV6-5; size: -; D: -; CDR3: CASSYSTTGWPYEQYF; DNA: TGTGCCAGCAGTTACTCCACGACAGGATGGCCTTACGAGCAGTACTTC
J: TRBJ1-2; V: TRBV19; size: few; D: -; CDR3: CASSMVQGHGYTF; DNA: TGTGCCAGTAGTATGGTTCAGGGGCACGGCTACACCTTC
J: TRBJ2-2; V: TRBV7-3; size: -; D: TRBD1; CDR3: CASSRDSHTGELFF; DNA: TGTGCCAGCAGCCGGGACAGCCACACCGGGGAGCTGTTTTTT
J: TRBJ2-7; V: TRBV4-1; size: -; D: TRBD1; CDR3: CASSQRGQGWDEQYF; DNA: TGCGCCAGCAGCCAAAGGGGACAGGGGTGGGACGAGCAGTACTTC
J: TRBJ2-3; V: TRBV5-6; size: once; D: -; CDR3: CASSLYPGHSTDTQYF; DNA: TGTGCCAGCAGCTTGTATCCGGGACATAGCACAGATACGCAGTATTTT
J: TRBJ2-7; V: TRBV7-8; size: once; D: TRBD2; CDR3: CASSLVTGPVVWRERYEQYF; DNA: TGTGCCAGCAGCTTAGTTACGGGTCCGGTTGTTTGGCGGGAGCGCTACGAGCAGTACTTC
J: TRBJ1-5; V: TRBV18; size: -; D: TRBD1; CDR3: CASSPSGQDNQPQHF; DNA: TGTGCCAGCTCACCATCAGGACAGGACAATCAGCCCCAGCATTTT
J: TRBJ1-2; V: TRBV7-9; size: -; D: -; CDR3: CASSLWEEANYGYTF; DNA: TGTGCCAGCAGCTTATGGGAGGAGGCTAACTATGGCTACACCTTC
J: TRBJ1-1; V: TRBV6-5; size: -; D: -; CDR3: CASRPLGGEAFF; DNA: TGTGCCAGCAGGCCATTGGGGGGGGAAGCTTTCTTT
J: TRBJ1-3; V: TRBV10-3; size: -; D: TRBD1; CDR3: CAISESARTGASGNTIYF; DNA: TGTGCCATCAGTGAGTCGGCTCGGACAGGGGCTTCTGGAAACACCATATATTTT
J: TRBJ2-7; V: TRBV18; size: -; D: TRBD2; CDR3: CASSSVGGGYEQYF; DNA: TGTGCCAGCTCCTCGGTTGGGGGGGGCTACGAGCAGTACTTC
J: TRBJ2-7; V: TRBV4-1; size: once; D: -; CDR3: CASSQGQESYEQYF; DNA: TGCGCCAGCAGCCAGGGACAAGAATCCTACGAGCAGTACTTC